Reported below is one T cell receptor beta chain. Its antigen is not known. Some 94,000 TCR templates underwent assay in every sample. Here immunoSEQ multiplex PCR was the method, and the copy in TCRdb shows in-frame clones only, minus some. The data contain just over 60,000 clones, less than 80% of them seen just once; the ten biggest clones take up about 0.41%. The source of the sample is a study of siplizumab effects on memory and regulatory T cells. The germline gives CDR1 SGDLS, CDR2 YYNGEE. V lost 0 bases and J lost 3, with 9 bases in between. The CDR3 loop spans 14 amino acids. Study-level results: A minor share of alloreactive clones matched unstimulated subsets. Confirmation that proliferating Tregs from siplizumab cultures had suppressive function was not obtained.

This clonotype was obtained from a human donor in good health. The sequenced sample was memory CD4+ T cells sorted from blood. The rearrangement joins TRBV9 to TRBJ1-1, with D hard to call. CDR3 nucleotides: TGTGCCAGCAGCGTAGGCCCGGCCGACACTGAAGCTTTCTTT. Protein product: CASSVGPADTEAFF.